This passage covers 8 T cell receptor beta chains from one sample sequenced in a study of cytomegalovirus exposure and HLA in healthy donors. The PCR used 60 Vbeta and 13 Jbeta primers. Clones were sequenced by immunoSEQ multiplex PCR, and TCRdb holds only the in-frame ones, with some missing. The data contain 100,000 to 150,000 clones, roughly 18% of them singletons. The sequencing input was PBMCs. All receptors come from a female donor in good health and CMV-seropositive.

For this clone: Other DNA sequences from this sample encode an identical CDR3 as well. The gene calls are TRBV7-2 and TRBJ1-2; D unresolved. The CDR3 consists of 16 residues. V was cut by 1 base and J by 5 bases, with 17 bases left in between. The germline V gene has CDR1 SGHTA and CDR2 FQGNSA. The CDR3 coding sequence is TGTGCCAGCAGCTTAGTATTACGGTCCCGGGGATATGGCTACACCTTC. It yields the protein CASSLVLRSRGYGYTF.

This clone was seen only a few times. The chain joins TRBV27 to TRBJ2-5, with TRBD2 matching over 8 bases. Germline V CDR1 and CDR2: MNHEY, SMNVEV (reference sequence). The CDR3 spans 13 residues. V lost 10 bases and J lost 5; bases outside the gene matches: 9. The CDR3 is CATRTSFEETQYF. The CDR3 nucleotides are TGTGCCACCCGGACTAGCTTTGAGGAGACCCAGTACTTC.

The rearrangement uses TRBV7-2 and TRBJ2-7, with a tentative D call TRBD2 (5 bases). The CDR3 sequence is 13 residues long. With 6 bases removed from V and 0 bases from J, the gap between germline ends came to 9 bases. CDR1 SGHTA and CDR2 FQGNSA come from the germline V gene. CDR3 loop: CASRLGYSYEQYF. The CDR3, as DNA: TGTGCCAGCAGACTAGGTTACTCCTACGAGCAGTACTTC.

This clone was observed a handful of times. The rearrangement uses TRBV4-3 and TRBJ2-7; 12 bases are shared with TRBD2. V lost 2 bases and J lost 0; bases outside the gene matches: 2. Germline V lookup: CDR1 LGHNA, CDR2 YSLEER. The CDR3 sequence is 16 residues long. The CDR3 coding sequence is TGCGCCAGCAGCCAAAGACTAGCGGGAGCCTCCTACGAGCAGTACTTC. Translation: CASSQRLAGASYEQYF.

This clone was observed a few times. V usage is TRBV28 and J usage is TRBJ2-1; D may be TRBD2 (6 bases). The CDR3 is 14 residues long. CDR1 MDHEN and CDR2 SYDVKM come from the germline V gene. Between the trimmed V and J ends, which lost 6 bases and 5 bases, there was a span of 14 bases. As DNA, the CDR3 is TGTGCCAGCAGGAAACACACGGGAGACAATGAGCAGTTCTTC. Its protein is CASRKHTGDNEQFF.

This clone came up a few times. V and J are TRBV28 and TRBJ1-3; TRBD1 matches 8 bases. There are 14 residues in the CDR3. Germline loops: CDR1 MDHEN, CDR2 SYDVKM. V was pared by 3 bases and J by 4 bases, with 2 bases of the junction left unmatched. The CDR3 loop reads CASSLRTGGNTIYF. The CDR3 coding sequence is TGTGCCAGCAGTTTGAGGACAGGGGGAAACACCATATATTTT.

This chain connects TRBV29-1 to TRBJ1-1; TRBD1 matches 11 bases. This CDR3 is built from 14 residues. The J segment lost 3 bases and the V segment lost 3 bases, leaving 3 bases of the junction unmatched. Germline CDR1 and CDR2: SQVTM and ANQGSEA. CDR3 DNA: TGCAGCGTTGAGGTGGGACAGGGGGACACTGAAGCTTTCTTT. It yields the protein CSVEVGQGDTEAFF.

The CDR3 coding sequence is TGTGCCAGCACCGAAGGACAGGGAAGCAATCAGCCCCAGCATTTT. Its translation: CASTEGQGSNQPQHF. The chain is built from TRBV6-1 and TRBJ1-5; 8 nucleotides line up with TRBD1. This CDR3 is 15 amino acids long. Germline values: CDR1 MNHNS, CDR2 SASEGT. Unmatched junction bases numbered 6, after V lost 7 bases and J lost 1 base.